This TCR beta chain emerged from a study of blood T cells in healthy people across ages. At the level of the study: Template switching caught about one barcoded beta molecule for each two T cells.

Healthy Caucasians from Russia aged about 6 to 90 served as donors. V shed 8 bases and J 0 bases; nucleotides not matched to a gene: 5. CDR3 length equals 14 residues. In germline, CDR1 is SEHNR, CDR2 FQNEAQ (reference sequence). Together with a sample-barcoded 5' primer, a J-beta primer mix was included in a second PCR lasting about 7 to 11 cycles. With 12 random nucleotides, a template-switch adaptor tagged each individual cDNA molecule. Using its own MiXCR run on the 5' RACE reads, TCRdb lists one record per CDR3 protein. The repertoire holds roughly 800,000 distinct CDR3 sequences, about 26% seen once, with under 3% in the top ten. These data were also reused for a study on T cells of mothers and their children.

The clonotype was recovered from a boy between 10 and 17 years old in good health. Material for sequencing was blood. This chain connects TRBV7-9 to TRBJ2-3; the match to TRBD2 covers 7 bases. As DNA, the CDR3 is TGTGCCAGCGGCGTACTAGCGAGCACAGATACGCAGTATTTT. It translates to CASGVLASTDTQYF.